Given below is one T cell receptor beta chain in context. Its target is not known. This CDR3 is 15 amino acids long. V was clipped by 3 bases and J by 8 bases; unmatched bases: 10. These data come from a study of blood T cells in healthy people across ages. General study findings and limits: Not knowing donor CMV status may have confounded expanded clonotype changes.

Those donating, healthy Caucasian individuals from Russia, were aged roughly 6 to 90. Sample-barcoded 5' priming and a J-beta primer mix drove a second PCR of roughly 6 to 12 cycles. MiXCR, applied by TCRdb to the 5' RACE reads, yields one record per CDR3 protein. Altogether about 810,000 distinct CDR3 sequences are present, 36% being singletons, with the ten largest covering 13%. The source of this sequence is a man between 18 and 29 years old in good health. The chain combines TRBV12-3 or TRBV12-4 with TRBJ1-5, with TRBD1 matching over 7 bases. Source material: blood. DNA of the CDR3: TGTGCCAGCAGTTTCGCTCGTAGACAGGGAGAGCCCCAGCATTTT. Its protein is CASSFARRQGEPQHF.